Shown below are 27 T cell receptor beta chains from a single sample sequenced in a study of T cells in Graves' hyperthyroidism and ophthalmopathy. RNA transcripts served as the template for amplifying TCR beta CDR3 regions. The TCR CDR3 was amplified in a first-round RT-PCR using the HTBI primer set. MiXCR, applied by TCRdb to the multiplex PCR reads, yields one record per CDR3 protein. This table has about 290,000 distinct CDR3 sequences, approximately 15% appearing once. Sequencing was done on a sample of blood. All receptors derive from an older woman with Graves' ophthalmopathy.

This clonotype was seen at least ten times. V usage is TRBV30 and J usage is TRBJ2-1, with D uncertain. Germline assignment: CDR1 GTSNPN and CDR2 SVGIG (reference sequence). With 1 base removed from V and 6 bases from J, the gap between germline ends came to 7 bases. CDR3 size: 12 residues. CDR3 in amino acids: CAWSESVNEQFF. In DNA, the CDR3 is TGTGCCTGGAGTGAGTCAGTCAATGAGCAGTTCTTC.

This clonotype was found a few times. The chain employs TRBV7-9 and TRBJ2-5; D uncertain. Germline CDR1 reads SEHNR; CDR2 reads FQNEAQ (reference sequence). V lost 0 bases, J lost 4 bases, and 6 bases lay in between. This CDR3 spans 13 amino acids. DNA of the CDR3: TGTGCCAGCAGCTTAGCTCCTACAGAGACCCAGTACTTC. This sequence encodes CASSLAPTETQYF.

This clonotype was detected ten times or more. V is TRBV6-2 or TRBV6-3 and J is TRBJ1-2; maybe TRBD1 (6 bases). Germline V gives CDR1 MNHEY, CDR2 SVGEGT. Between the trimmed V and J ends, which lost 6 bases and 2 bases, there was a span of 16 bases. The CDR3 is 15 amino acids. The DNA of the CDR3 is TGTGCCAGCAGAGGACAGTACGCAAGGAACTATGGCTACACCTTC. Its protein is CASRGQYARNYGYTF.

This clonotype was detected once. The rearrangement joins TRBV4-1 to TRBJ2-1; 9 bases map to TRBD2. This CDR3 spans 17 amino acids. Germline V CDR1 and CDR2: MGHRA, YSYEKL. V lost 5 bases to trimming and J lost 7 bases; unmatched junction nucleotides: 15. CDR3: CASSWTSVGLGENEQFF. CDR3 in DNA: TGCGCCAGCAGCTGGACTAGCGTAGGGTTAGGTGAGAATGAGCAGTTCTTC.

This clonotype has just a few counts. The chain couples TRBV20-1 to TRBJ2-3; D is perhaps TRBD2 (6 bases). The CDR3 consists of 14 residues. V lost 5 bases to trimming and J lost 0 bases, with 12 bases between them. Germline lookup yields CDR1 DFQATT and CDR2 SNEGSKA (reference sequence). CDR3: CSAEPGTSTDTQYF. The CDR3 region has the DNA TGCAGTGCTGAACCCGGGACTAGCACAGATACGCAGTATTTT.

The V call is TRBV7-2, the J call TRBJ2-5, with TRBD2 matching 7 bases. The CDR3 is 15 amino acids. V gave up 0 bases and J gave up 2 bases; unmatched junction bases: 3. Germline values: CDR1 SGHTA, CDR2 FQGNSA. CDR3 residues: CASSLARGGQETQYF. CDR3 coding DNA: TGTGCCAGCAGCTTAGCGCGGGGAGGGCAAGAGACCCAGTACTTC. Based on the CDR3 plus reference TRBV7-2 and TRBJ2-5, the full variable domain is GAGVSQSPSNKVTEKGKDVELRCDPISGHTALYWYRQSLGQGLEFLIYFQGNSAPDKSGLPSDRFSAERTGGSVSTLTIQRTQQEDSAVYLCASSLARGGQETQYFGPGTRLLVL.

This clonotype was observed many times. The chain links TRBV7-9 to TRBJ1-2, with TRBD1 identical over 8 bases. After removal of 11 bases from V and 5 bases from J, the junction contained 13 bases not matched to a gene. CDR1 is SEHNR, CDR2 FQNEAQ, per germline (reference sequence). This CDR3 region has 14 residues. The CDR3 DNA is TGTGCCTCCCTGGACAGGGCGAGAGGTTATGGCTACACCTTC. Protein product: CASLDRARGYGYTF.

This clonotype showed up many times. The chain couples TRBV5-6 to TRBJ2-5, with TRBD1 matching over 9 bases. V lost 2 bases and J lost 5; bases outside the gene matches: 10. The germline V gene has CDR1 SGHDT and CDR2 YYEEEE. This CDR3 is built from 16 residues. The CDR3 nucleotides read TGTGCCAGCAGCTTCCTCCGGGACAGGGTGGTTGAGACCCAGTACTTC. It codes for CASSFLRDRVVETQYF.

This clonotype was seen at least ten times. The CDR3 region has the DNA TGTGCCAGCAGTCCCCCCGCCCGGGCACACTACGAGCAGTACTTC. Protein product: CASSPPARAHYEQYF. This rearrangement joins TRBV12-3 or TRBV12-4 to TRBJ2-7, with D unclear. Trimming cost V 5 bases and J 3 bases, with 17 bases left between them. CDR3 size: 15 residues.

The count of this clonotype is one. Just one base apart from a much larger clone, this may be a read error. V and J are TRBV5-1 and TRBJ2-3; 8 bases are shared with TRBD1. This CDR3 contains 15 residues. Per germline, CDR1 SGHRS and CDR2 YFSETQ. The CDR3 bases are TGCGCCAGCAACGAACAGGGGGTTGGTACAGATACGCGGTATTTT. It is translated as CASNEQGVGTDTRYF.

The rearrangement joins TRBV20-1 to TRBJ2-5, with D unresolved. Trimming shortened V by 3 bases and J by 1 base, and 6 bases separated the two germline ends. This CDR3 is built from 12 residues. Germline V lookup: CDR1 DFQATT, CDR2 SNEGSKA (reference sequence). CDR3 DNA: TGCAGTGCTAGTGGGCTCCAAGAGACCCAGTACTTC. Protein sequence: CSASGLQETQYF.

The chain employs TRBV12-5 and TRBJ1-2; D uncertain. Trimming shortened V by 6 bases and J by 6 bases, and 20 bases separated the two germline ends. The CDR3 totals 15 residues. Germline V gene sequence: CDR1 LGHNT, CDR2 FRNRAP. CDR3 DNA: TGTGCTAGTGGCACCGGGCGGGAGGGAATTCATGGCTACACCTTC. Encoded protein: CASGTGREGIHGYTF.

A note on this clonotype: A read error may explain this, as a much larger clone is one base away. The V call is TRBV5-1, the J call TRBJ1-1; no reliable D call. Germline V gene lookup returns CDR1 SGHRS and CDR2 YFSETQ. The CDR3 runs 15 residues. The DNA for the CDR3 is TGCGCCAGCAGCTTGGCAGCTGGAATGAACGCTGAAGCTTTCTTT. As protein: CASSLAAGMNAEAFF.

This chain links TRBV6-2 or TRBV6-3 with TRBJ2-7; D not resolved. This CDR3 has 11 amino acids. Germline CDR1 reads MNHEY; CDR2 reads SVGEGT. V lost 2 bases and J lost 6, with 5 bases in between. The CDR3 here is CASSYHIEQYF. The CDR3 region has the DNA TGTGCCAGCAGTTACCACATCGAGCAGTACTTC.

The CDR3 protein is CASNPYRDLRANGYTF. DNA of the CDR3: TGTGCCAGCAACCCCTACCGGGACCTAAGGGCCAATGGCTACACCTTC. The chain uses TRBV5-4 and TRBJ1-2, with a tentative D call TRBD1 (5 bases). CDR3 length: 16 amino acids. The V end lost 6 bases, the J end lost 6 bases, and 24 bases lay between the germline ends. Germline CDR1 is SGHNT and CDR2 is YYREEE (reference sequence).

This clonotype was observed a few times. This chain joins TRBV13 and TRBJ1-2, with a possible D match to TRBD1 (5 bases). The germline gives CDR1 PRHDT, CDR2 FYEKMQ (reference sequence). Trimming removed 3 bases at V and 8 bases at J, with 13 bases between. The CDR3 is 13 amino acids. CDR3 amino acids: CASSLGVVGGYTF. CDR3 DNA sequence: TGTGCCAGCAGCTTGGGGGTGGTCGGGGGCTACACCTTC. The full variable domain, in which reference TRBV13 and TRBJ1-2 provide the parts outside the CDR3, is AAGVIQSPRHLIKEKRETATLKCYPIPRHDTVYWYQQGPGQDPQFLISFYEKMQSDKGSIPDRFSAQQFSDYHSELNMSSLELGDSALYFCASSLGVVGGYTFGSGTRLTVV.

This clonotype was detected a few times. The chain employs TRBV20-1 and TRBJ1-6; D is ambiguous. Germline V gene lookup returns CDR1 DFQATT and CDR2 SNEGSKA (reference sequence). The CDR3 consists of 11 residues. The V gene lost 3 bases and the J gene lost 11 bases, with 8 bases spanning the gap. The CDR3 is CSASDPTPLHF. The DNA of the CDR3 is TGCAGTGCTAGTGATCCGACACCCCTCCACTTT.

This clonotype was recorded many times. The gene calls are TRBV2 and TRBJ2-1; 8 bases align to TRBD2. Trimming removed 6 bases from V and 4 bases from J; junction bases left unmatched: 8. The CDR3 has 15 amino acids. Looked up from germline, CDR1 is SNHLY and CDR2 is FYNNEI. CDR3 sequence reads: CASSPRSGSYNEQFF. The CDR3 DNA reads TGTGCCAGCAGCCCGAGAAGCGGGAGTTACAATGAGCAGTTCTTC.

V usage is TRBV29-1 and J usage is TRBJ1-2; D may be TRBD1 (6 bases). This CDR3 has 11 residues. CDR1 SQVTM and CDR2 ANQGSEA come from the germline V gene. Trimming took 7 bases from V and 9 from J, leaving 15 bases between them. The CDR3 region is CSAMEGVSYTF. In DNA form, the CDR3 reads TGCAGCGCAATGGAGGGGGTGAGCTACACCTTC. Filled out from reference TRBV29-1 and TRBJ1-2, the complete variable domain reads SAVISQKPSRDICQRGTSLTIQCQVDSQVTMMFWYRQQPGQSLTLIATANQGSEATYESGFVIDKFPISRPNLTFSTLTVSNMSPEDSSIYLCSAMEGVSYTFGSGTRLTVV.

In its sample, this clonotype was seen many times. This chain connects TRBV12-3 or TRBV12-4 to TRBJ2-3; 7 nucleotides agree with TRBD1. CDR3 size: 15 residues. Trimming at V came to 5 bases and at J to 3 bases, leaving 8 bases not matched to a gene. CDR3 DNA: TGTGCCAGCAGTCAAGGACAGGCCGGGACAGATACGCAGTATTTT. This codes for CASSQGQAGTDTQYF.

This clonotype was seen ten or more times. This CDR3 reads CASVTPSYGYTF. DNA of the CDR3: TGTGCCAGCGTGACACCTTCCTATGGCTACACCTTC. This chain joins TRBV6-1 and TRBJ1-2; D is ambiguous. The CDR3 length is 12 residues. Trimming took 8 bases from V and 4 from J, leaving 11 bases between them. Germline V gives CDR1 MNHNS, CDR2 SASEGT.

A remark on this clonotype: One junction end disagrees with the germline gene, perhaps due to a read error. The CDR3 here is CASSQDDHTEVFF. CDR3 coding DNA: TGTGCCAGCAGCCAAGACGACCACACTGAAGTTTTCTTT. The chain couples TRBV3-1 to TRBJ1-1; D remains ambiguous. The CDR3 runs 13 residues. CDR1 and CDR2 from the germline V gene are LGHDT and YNNKEL (reference sequence).

This clonotype was observed many times. The V call is TRBV20-1, the J call TRBJ1-3; TRBD1 aligns across 7 bases. Germline loops: CDR1 DFQATT, CDR2 SNEGSKA (reference sequence). The CDR3 totals 14 residues. The V and J ends lost 0 bases and 7 bases, in that order; junction bases with no gene match: 6. The DNA of the CDR3 is TGCAGTGCTAGAGATCCCCGGGACAGTAACACCATATATTTT. This sequence encodes CSARDPRDSNTIYF.

The chain is built from TRBV20-1 and TRBJ1-1, with TRBD1 identical over 9 bases. The CDR3 has 17 residues. Trimming cost V 0 bases and J 2 bases; bases outside gene matches: 10. CDR1 and CDR2 (germline): DFQATT, SNEGSKA (reference sequence). CDR3 in amino acids: CSARDRDRVSPNTEAFF. In DNA, the CDR3 is TGCAGTGCTAGAGATCGGGACAGGGTTTCCCCTAACACTGAAGCTTTCTTT.

There are a few counts of this clonotype. This rearrangement joins TRBV7-9 to TRBJ1-4; TRBD1 might be the D (5 bases). Between the trimmed V and J ends, which lost 3 bases and 6 bases, there was a span of 11 bases. The CDR3 length is 14 residues. Germline V gives CDR1 SEHNR, CDR2 FQNEAQ (reference sequence). CDR3 DNA: TGTGCCAGCAGCTTCGGCCAGGGTGATGAAAAACTGTTTTTT. As protein: CASSFGQGDEKLFF.

This clonotype was recorded many times. The chain uses TRBV5-1 and TRBJ1-1; maybe TRBD1 (6 bases). The CDR3 contains 14 residues. Germline V CDR1 and CDR2: SGHRS, YFSETQ. V shed 4 bases and J shed 7 bases, with 17 bases lying between them. CDR3: CASSLSQGTGEAFF. CDR3 DNA: TGCGCCAGCAGCCTGTCACAGGGAACGGGTGAAGCTTTCTTT.

The V gene is TRBV6-5, the J gene TRBJ1-5; D gene uncertain. This CDR3 region has 14 residues. V was shortened by 0 bases and J by 5 bases, with 8 bases between the two germline ends. Germline V gives CDR1 MNHEY, CDR2 SVGAGI. CDR3 sequence reads: CASSYSLADQPQHF. In DNA, the CDR3 is TGTGCCAGCAGTTACTCCCTAGCTGATCAGCCCCAGCATTTT.